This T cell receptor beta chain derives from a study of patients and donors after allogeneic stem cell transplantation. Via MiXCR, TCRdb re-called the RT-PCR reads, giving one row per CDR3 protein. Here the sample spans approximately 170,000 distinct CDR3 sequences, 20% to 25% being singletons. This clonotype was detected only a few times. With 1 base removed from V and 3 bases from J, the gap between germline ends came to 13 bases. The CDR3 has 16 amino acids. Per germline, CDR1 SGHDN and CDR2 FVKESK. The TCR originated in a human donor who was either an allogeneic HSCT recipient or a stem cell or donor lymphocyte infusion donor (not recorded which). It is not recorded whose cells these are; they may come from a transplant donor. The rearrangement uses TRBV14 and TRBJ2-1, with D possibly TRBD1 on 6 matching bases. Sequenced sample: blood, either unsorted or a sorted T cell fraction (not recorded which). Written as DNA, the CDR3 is TGTGCCAGCAGCCAAGTTAACAGGGAGCTCTACAATGAGCAGTTCTTC. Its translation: CASSQVNRELYNEQFF.